One sample yielded the 5 T cell receptor beta chains listed below, sequenced in a study of blood T cell repertoires in COVID-19. Method: immunoSEQ multiplex PCR; TCRdb's copy keeps in-frame clones and lacks some. This sample yields more than 100,000 clones, of which 84% are seen a single time; about 4% belongs to the top ten. Sequencing was performed on PBMCs or T cells enriched from blood (not recorded which). Source of these receptors: a woman aged 25 to 39 who had recovered from COVID-19.

The genes are TRBV5-1 and TRBJ2-6; 8 nucleotides align to TRBD1. The CDR3 sequence is 18 residues long. Unmatched junction bases numbered 9, after V lost 1 base and J lost 3 bases. Germline CDR1 is SGHRS and CDR2 is YFSETQ. CDR3 protein: CASSLWQQGADGANVLTF. CDR3 coding DNA: TGCGCCAGCAGCTTGTGGCAGCAGGGGGCTGATGGGGCCAACGTCCTGACTTTC.

The chain is built from TRBV3-1 (or the pseudogene TRBV3-2) and TRBJ1-1; 10 bases align to TRBD1. V lost 3 bases and J lost 5; bases outside the gene matches: 6. This CDR3 spans 15 amino acids. CDR1 is LGHDT, CDR2 YNNKEL, per germline (reference sequence). This CDR3 reads CASSHGDRGLTEAFF. In DNA, the CDR3 is TGTGCCAGCAGCCATGGGGACAGGGGCCTTACTGAAGCTTTCTTT.

The gene calls are TRBV27 and TRBJ2-1, with a possible D match to TRBD2 (5 bases). V was pared by 2 bases and J by 9 bases, with 14 bases between. Germline loops: CDR1 MNHEY, CDR2 SMNVEV (reference sequence). The CDR3 is 14 amino acids. The CDR3: CASSLPAGMGEQFF. For the CDR3, the DNA is TGTGCCAGCAGTTTACCCGCCGGGATGGGTGAGCAGTTCTTC.

The chain links TRBV5-1 to TRBJ2-7, with no clear D. The V and J ends lost 4 bases and 0 bases respectively, with 8 bases between them. CDR3 size: 13 residues. Per the germline V gene, CDR1 is SGHRS and CDR2 is YFSETQ. The CDR3 DNA is TGCGCCAGCAGCCCAAGGAGCTCCTACGAGCAGTACTTC. Translation: CASSPRSSYEQYF. The whole variable domain, remainder taken from reference TRBV5-1 and TRBJ2-7, is KAGVTQTPRYLIKTRGQQVTLSCSPISGHRSVSWYQQTPGQGLQFLFEYFSETQRNKGNFPGRFSGRQFSNSRSEMNVSTLELGDSALYLCASSPRSSYEQYFGPGTRLTVT.

V gene TRBV28 combines with J gene TRBJ1-5; D gene uncertain. Looked up from germline, CDR1 is MDHEN and CDR2 is SYDVKM. Trimming shortened V by 6 bases and J by 5 bases, and 8 bases separated the two germline ends. The CDR3 contains 12 residues. The CDR3 loop reads CASRSQYQPQHF. CDR3 nucleotide sequence: TGTGCCAGCAGGTCCCAGTATCAGCCCCAGCATTTT. The full variable domain, with the rest looked up from reference TRBV28 and TRBJ1-5, is DVKVTQSSRYLVKRTGEKVFLECVQDMDHENMFWYRQDPGLGLRLIYFSYDVKMKEKGDIPEGYSVSREKKERFSLILESASTNQTSMYLCASRSQYQPQHFGDGTRLSIL.